Following are 29 T cell receptor beta chains from one sample sequenced in a study of T cells in Graves' hyperthyroidism and ophthalmopathy (dated by TCRdb to about 2019). The method behind the library was multiplex PCR. Instrument used: Illumina HiSeq 2000. The TCR beta CDR3 regions were amplified from RNA transcripts. For the first round of RT-PCR on the TCR CDR3, the HTBI primer set was used together with the Qiagen OneStep RT-PCR kit. Using fastp at Q25 and MiXCR, TCRdb reprocessed the public reads and kept productive beta chains. Rows are combined by CDR3 protein, so each entry shows the most common genes and DNA. A total of around 290,000 distinct CDR3 sequences appear in this sample, roughly 15% of them only once. The ten largest clones add up to almost 8% of the sample. The specimen was blood. The receptors were gathered from a woman in her twenties or thirties with Graves' hyperthyroidism that later progressed to Graves' ophthalmopathy.

This clonotype was seen at least ten times. CDR3 coding DNA: TGTGCCAGCAGCTCGCCGGGACAGATAGAAGCTTTCTTT. This codes for CASSSPGQIEAFF. V and J are TRBV3-1 and TRBJ1-1; 7 positions agree with TRBD1. After removal of 5 bases from V and 8 bases from J, the junction contained 8 bases not matched to a gene. Per the germline V gene, CDR1 is LGHDT and CDR2 is YNNKEL (reference sequence). The length of the CDR3 is 13 residues.

This clonotype was detected many times. The chain combines TRBV7-2 with TRBJ2-1; weak D call: TRBD2 (5 bases). From germline, CDR1 is SGHTA and CDR2 FQGNSA. The ends were cut back, 1 base at V and 9 bases at J, with 10 bases in the middle. This CDR3 region has 13 residues. In DNA, the CDR3 is TGTGCCAGCAGCTTAGGCCGGGAAGTTGAGCAGTTCTTC. Amino acids: CASSLGREVEQFF.

This clonotype was detected many times. The V call is TRBV28, the J call TRBJ1-1; D is possibly TRBD1 (6 bases). The ends were cut back, 9 bases at V and 11 bases at J, with 22 bases in the middle. The CDR3 has 13 residues. CDR1 is MDHEN, CDR2 SYDVKM, per germline. The CDR3 nucleotides are TGTGCCAGTAGACCCTTTCTAGGGGGGGGTGCTTTCTTT. Translated: CASRPFLGGGAFF.

This clonotype was picked up many times. CDR3 amino acids: CAWRRDRSFYGYTF. In DNA, the CDR3 is TGTGCCTGGAGAAGGGACAGGTCCTTCTATGGCTACACCTTC. The J gene is TRBJ1-2, the V gene TRBV30; 8 bases map to TRBD1. After removal of 3 bases from V and 4 bases from J, the junction contained 7 bases not matched to a gene. This CDR3 has 14 residues. Germline V CDR1 and CDR2: GTSNPN, SVGIG (reference sequence).

The sample holds a few counts of this clonotype. This chain joins TRBV20-1 and TRBJ2-7, with D uncertain. The CDR3 has 12 amino acids. Per germline, CDR1 DFQATT and CDR2 SNEGSKA (reference sequence). V was shortened by 8 bases and J by 3 bases, with 14 bases between the two germline ends. The CDR3 DNA sequence: TGCAGTCCCTCCTCCGGCCACTACGAGCAGTACTTC. Its protein product is CSPSSGHYEQYF.

In this sample, this clonotype turned up many times. The genes are TRBV5-5 and TRBJ2-5; D remains unclear. Germline lookup yields CDR1 SGHKS and CDR2 YYEKEE (reference sequence). The CDR3 totals 13 residues. V lost 1 base and J 5 bases, leaving 9 bases between the germline ends. In DNA, the CDR3 is TGTGCCAGCAGCTTGCCCGAAGGGGAGACCCAGTACTTC. Translating gives CASSLPEGETQYF.

This clonotype was counted between two and nine times. The chain employs TRBV6-2 or TRBV6-3 and TRBJ2-6; D is uncertain. With 2 bases removed from V and 2 bases from J, the gap between germline ends came to 7 bases. There are 15 residues in the CDR3. CDR1 MNHEY and CDR2 SVGEGT come from the germline V gene. The CDR3 DNA is TGTGCCAGCAGTTACAAAAGGGCTGGGGCCAACGTCCTGACTTTC. Translated: CASSYKRAGANVLTF.

Details on this clonotype: One junction end does not reproduce the germline sequence, and a read error may be involved. The V and J genes are TRBV6-2 or TRBV6-3 and TRBJ1-1; a possible D gene is TRBD1 (6 bases). This CDR3 is 13 amino acids long. Germline loops: CDR1 MNHEY, CDR2 SVGEGT. CDR3: CTSHKGGGTEAFF. The CDR3 DNA reads TGTACCAGCCATAAGGGGGGGGGGACTGAAGCTTTCTTT.

This clonotype was seen ten or more times. The chain uses TRBV2 and TRBJ2-7; D not resolved. The CDR3 sequence is 10 residues long. Germline CDR1 and CDR2: SNHLY and FYNNEI. V lost 3 bases to trimming and J lost 6 bases, with 3 bases between them. The CDR3 protein is CASSESEQYF. The CDR3 nucleotides are TGTGCCAGCAGTGAGAGCGAGCAGTACTTC.

This chain connects TRBV24-1 to TRBJ1-1; D unclear. In germline, CDR1 is KGHDR, CDR2 SFDVKD. CDR3 length equals 14 residues. Trimming stripped 2 bases from V and 6 bases from J, with 12 bases between. The CDR3 spells CATSDSLFGAEAFF. CDR3 nucleotide sequence: TGTGCCACCAGTGATTCCCTTTTCGGGGCTGAAGCTTTCTTT.

The gene calls are TRBV11-3 and TRBJ2-2; TRBD1 aligns across 12 bases. The V gene end was trimmed by 7 bases and the J gene end by 6 bases; junction bases not matched to a gene: 3. The CDR3 spans 14 residues. Germline values: CDR1 SGHNT, CDR2 YENEEA. The CDR3 sequence is CASTGTGGSGELFF. For the CDR3, the DNA is TGTGCCAGCACCGGGACAGGGGGCTCCGGGGAGCTGTTTTTT.

The table lists this clonotype with a few counts. This chain links TRBV19 with TRBJ2-1; 11 bases agree with TRBD2. In germline, CDR1 is LNHDA, CDR2 SQIVND (reference sequence). With V trimmed by 7 bases and J by 10 bases, 12 bases remained unmatched. The CDR3 spans 15 residues. The DNA for the CDR3 is TGTGCCAGTACCCCAGGGGCTAGCGGGAGGAGGGAGCAGTTCTTC. It is translated as CASTPGASGRREQFF. Based on the CDR3 plus reference TRBV19 and TRBJ2-1, the full variable domain is DGGITQSPKYLFRKEGQNVTLSCEQNLNHDAMYWYRQDPGQGLRLIYYSQIVNDFQKGDIAEGYSVSREKKESFPLTVTSAQKNPTAFYLCASTPGASGRREQFFGPGTRLTVL.

The table lists this clonotype with a count of one. The rearrangement uses TRBV7-3 and TRBJ2-5; weak D call: TRBD2 (5 bases). Trimming cost V 5 bases and J 7 bases, with 17 bases left between them. The CDR3 is 14 residues long. Germline values: CDR1 SGHTA, CDR2 FQGTGA. CDR3 region: CASSPHAREGTQYF. As DNA, the CDR3 is TGTGCCAGCAGCCCACATGCCCGCGAGGGGACCCAGTACTTC.

In this sample, this clonotype turned up many times. The J gene is TRBJ1-3, the V gene TRBV2; D call uncertain. The CDR3 covers 13 residues. Trimming removed 7 bases at V and 2 bases at J, with 9 bases between. CDR1 is SNHLY and CDR2 is FYNNEI in the germline V gene. CDR3 residues: CASMINTGNTIYF. The CDR3 DNA reads TGTGCCAGCATGATAAATACTGGAAACACCATATATTTT. The full variable domain, its missing parts supplied by reference TRBV2 and TRBJ1-3, is EPEVTQTPSHQVTQMGQEVILRCVPISNHLYFYWYRQILGQKVEFLVSFYNNEISEKSEIFDDQFSVERPDGSNFTLKIRSTKLEDSAMYFCASMINTGNTIYFGEGSWLTVV.

This clonotype was seen repeatedly, ten times or more. The chain employs TRBV12-3 or TRBV12-4 and TRBJ1-4, with 7 bases aligning to TRBD1. The CDR3 totals 15 residues. The V and J ends lost 5 bases and 8 bases, in that order; junction bases with no gene match: 11. CDR3 amino acids: CASSQNRGAGEKLFF. CDR3 DNA: TGTGCCAGCAGTCAGAACAGGGGCGCGGGGGAAAAACTGTTTTTT.

This clonotype was picked up many times. V usage is TRBV12-3 or TRBV12-4 and J usage is TRBJ2-7, with 9 positions matching TRBD1. V was clipped by 5 bases and J by 6 bases; unmatched bases: 8. This CDR3 spans 14 amino acids. The CDR3 DNA sequence: TGTGCCAGCAGTCCGGGACAGGGTGTTCCCGAGCAGTACTTC. Translation: CASSPGQGVPEQYF.

This clonotype was detected ten times or more. The chain combines TRBV7-3 with TRBJ2-3; 15 bases are a match to TRBD2. With 5 bases clipped from V and 4 bases from J, the junction kept 4 bases outside the gene matches. This CDR3 comprises 16 residues. Germline-derived CDR1 and CDR2 are SGHTA and FQGTGA. CDR3 nucleotides: TGTGCCAGCAGCCCCGGGACTAGCGGGAGGTCAGATACGCAGTATTTT. Translating it yields CASSPGTSGRSDTQYF.

This clonotype appeared a few times. The V call is TRBV19, the J call TRBJ2-2; possible D gene TRBD1, 6 bases. Looked up from germline, CDR1 is LNHDA and CDR2 is SQIVND (reference sequence). The CDR3 totals 17 residues. V lost 1 base and J 0 bases, leaving 12 bases between the germline ends. The CDR3 sequence is CASSIAWDTANTGELFF. The CDR3 coding sequence is TGTGCCAGTAGTATAGCATGGGACACGGCGAACACCGGGGAGCTGTTTTTT. Combining the CDR3 with reference TRBV19 and TRBJ2-2 gives the whole variable domain DGGITQSPKYLFRKEGQNVTLSCEQNLNHDAMYWYRQDPGQGLRLIYYSQIVNDFQKGDIAEGYSVSREKKESFPLTVTSAQKNPTAFYLCASSIAWDTANTGELFFGEGSRLTVL.

This clonotype appeared once. The rearrangement joins TRBV20-1 to TRBJ1-2; D is uncertain. Trimming pared 4 bases from V and 5 bases from J, leaving 11 bases between. The CDR3 consists of 12 residues. The V gene's germline CDR1 is DFQATT and CDR2 SNEGSKA (reference sequence). DNA for the CDR3: TGCAGTGCTATGGGGTACCCTTATGGCTACACCTTC. As protein: CSAMGYPYGYTF.

This clonotype occurred many times. The chain links TRBV5-6 to TRBJ1-6, with TRBD1 identical over 9 bases. CDR1 and CDR2 from the germline V gene are SGHDT and YYEEEE. This CDR3 region has 15 residues. The V and J ends lost 1 base and 10 bases, in that order; junction bases with no gene match: 6. Here the CDR3 reads CASSLWDREESPLHF. The CDR3 nucleotides are TGTGCCAGCAGCTTGTGGGACAGGGAAGAGTCACCCCTCCACTTT.

This clonotype occurred a few times. A read error is likely, as this CDR3 ends without the conserved phenylalanine or tryptophan. The J gene is TRBJ1-3, the V gene TRBV6-2 or TRBV6-3, with D unclear. Per germline, CDR1 MNHEY and CDR2 SVGEGT. The CDR3 length is 16 residues. V was pared by 7 bases and J by 0 bases, with 16 bases between. In DNA form, the CDR3 reads TGTGCCAGCACCTACCCCTCGGTGCCCTCTGGAAACACCATATATCTT. This codes for CASTYPSVPSGNTIYL.

This clonotype has ten or more counts. The chain carries TRBV2 and TRBJ2-2; TRBD2 agrees at 9 bases. Trimming took 9 bases from V and 5 from J; bases not matched to a gene: 4. The CDR3 consists of 13 residues. Per germline, CDR1 SNHLY and CDR2 FYNNEI. The CDR3 loop reads CASSREGTGELFF. CDR3 coding DNA: TGTGCCAGTTCGCGGGAGGGGACCGGGGAGCTGTTTTTT.

The J gene is TRBJ2-7, the V gene TRBV12-3 or TRBV12-4; 15 nucleotides match TRBD2. V shed 6 bases, J shed 7 bases, and the junction held 4 bases outside the gene matches. The CDR3 has 14 residues. The CDR3 loop is CASSPGLAGGEQYF. CDR3 in DNA: TGTGCCAGCAGCCCCGGACTAGCGGGAGGGGAGCAGTACTTC.

This clonotype has a count of ten or more. This sequence joins TRBV28 and TRBJ1-1, with D tentatively TRBD1 (5 bases). With 4 bases removed from V and 6 bases from J, the gap between germline ends came to 15 bases. CDR1 is MDHEN and CDR2 is SYDVKM in the germline V gene. The CDR3 is 14 residues long. This CDR3 is CASSSTSGIAEAFF. CDR3 coding DNA: TGTGCCAGCAGTTCAACCTCAGGGATCGCTGAAGCTTTCTTT.

The chain joins TRBV20-1 to TRBJ2-1; 15 bases fit TRBD2. Germline V gives CDR1 DFQATT, CDR2 SNEGSKA (reference sequence). J gave up 0 bases and V 6 bases, and 0 bases lay outside the gene matches. The CDR3 covers 15 residues. CDR3 in DNA: TGCAGTGCGGGACTAGCGGGAGGCTCCTACAATGAGCAGTTCTTC. Its protein is CSAGLAGGSYNEQFF.

This clonotype has a count of ten or more. J is TRBJ2-7 and V is TRBV29-1; a weak D match, TRBD1 (5 bases). The CDR3 spans 11 residues. Germline V CDR1 and CDR2: SQVTM, ANQGSEA. The V and J ends lost 2 bases and 4 bases respectively, with 6 bases between them. For the CDR3, the DNA is TGCAGCGTTGAAAAGGGGTACGAGCAGTACTTC. Protein sequence: CSVEKGYEQYF.

This chain joins TRBV13 and TRBJ2-7; the D gene is possibly TRBD2 (6 bases). This CDR3 contains 13 residues. V shed 3 bases and J shed 4 bases, with 10 bases lying between them. The V gene's germline CDR1 is PRHDT and CDR2 FYEKMQ (reference sequence). This CDR3 is CASSFGRGYEQYF. The DNA of the CDR3 is TGTGCCAGCAGCTTCGGACGGGGGTACGAGCAGTACTTC.

This clonotype was observed many times. The chain links TRBV3-1 to TRBJ1-5; unclear D gene. The CDR3 has 15 amino acids. The ends were cut back, 0 bases at V and 0 bases at J, with 6 bases in the middle. Germline loops: CDR1 LGHDT, CDR2 YNNKEL (reference sequence). CDR3 DNA: TGTGCCAGCAGCCAAGAATACAGTAGCAATCAGCCCCAGCATTTT. This codes for CASSQEYSSNQPQHF.

This clonotype was recorded many times. The chain couples TRBV4-1 to TRBJ2-1, with TRBD2 matching 10 bases. The germline CDR1 and CDR2 sequences are MGHRA and YSYEKL. CDR3 length: 16 residues. The trim removed 1 base at V and 6 bases at J, leaving 6 bases unmatched. DNA of the CDR3: TGCGCCAGCAGCCAAGGATACAGCGGGAGGGGCAATGAGCAGTTCTTC. It encodes CASSQGYSGRGNEQFF.